The 32 T cell receptor beta chains presented below share a single source sample, sequenced in a study of T-cell memory formation after mild COVID-19 (dated by TCRdb to 2020 to 2022). The library was built by means of 5' RACE. Sequencing used an Illumina NovaSeq 6000. The public reads were run again by TCRdb, first through fastp at Q25 and then through MiXCR, and only productive beta chains were kept. Each CDR3 protein gets just one entry, which takes the most common genes and DNA from the rows behind it. The sample records tens of thousands of distinct CDR3 sequences, 7.3% of which are singletons. The top ten clonotypes cover approximately 1.4% of the sample. The specimen was PBMCs or a T cell subset sorted from them (not recorded which). These receptors were obtained from a man between 18 and 35 years old who had mild COVID-19 (a few samples of this study predate the infection). The sample titles of this study are shuffled in the database, so cell type and time point are left out; the donor was told from shared clones.

This sequence joins TRBV28 and TRBJ2-5; TRBD2 might be the D (5 bases). Trimming cost V 5 bases and J 0 bases, with 10 bases left between them. This CDR3 has 14 amino acids. Germline V gene data show CDR1 as MDHEN and CDR2 as SYDVKM. CDR3 nucleotide sequence: TGTGCCAGCAGTCCGACTATATACCAAGAGACCCAGTACTTC. This encodes CASSPTIYQETQYF.

This clonotype was found a few times. The CDR3 DNA reads as TGTGCCAGCAGCTTAATGGAGGGCAATAATTCACCCCTCCACTTT. Residues: CASSLMEGNNSPLHF. The chain couples TRBV7-9 to TRBJ1-6; no clear D. Germline loops: CDR1 SEHNR, CDR2 FQNEAQ (reference sequence). CDR3 length: 15 residues. The V and J ends lost 2 bases and 5 bases respectively, with 10 bases between them.

The sample holds many counts of this clonotype. V gene TRBV12-3 or TRBV12-4 combines with J gene TRBJ2-5; D perhaps matches TRBD1 (6 bases). Deletions cut 6 bases from V and 5 bases from J, with 13 bases between. This CDR3 has 13 amino acids. DNA for the CDR3: TGTGCCAGCAGGGTCACAGGGTCGGAGACCCAGTACTTC. As protein: CASRVTGSETQYF.

This clonotype was found a few times. CDR3 region: CASRSREGKNIQYF. The CDR3 region has the DNA TGTGCCAGCAGAAGCAGGGAAGGGAAAAACATTCAGTACTTC. The J gene is TRBJ2-4, the V gene TRBV6-1; maybe TRBD1 (5 bases). With 6 bases removed from V and 4 bases from J, the gap between germline ends came to 13 bases. CDR1 is MNHNS, CDR2 SASEGT, per germline. This CDR3 is built from 14 residues.

The genes are TRBV20-1 and TRBJ2-7; maybe TRBD1 (6 bases). V was pared by 3 bases and J by 4 bases, with 16 bases between. There are 14 residues in the CDR3. Per germline, CDR1 DFQATT and CDR2 SNEGSKA (reference sequence). CDR3: CSASLGAEMYEQYF. CDR3 coding DNA: TGCAGTGCTAGCCTGGGGGCTGAAATGTACGAGCAGTACTTC.

The chain links TRBV5-1 to TRBJ2-5; 8 bases are a match to TRBD1. With V trimmed by 0 bases and J by 4 bases, 5 bases remained unmatched. In germline, CDR1 is SGHRS, CDR2 YFSETQ. The CDR3 is 15 residues long. In DNA, the CDR3 is TGCGCCAGCAGCTTGGGTCGACAGGGGCTAGAGACCCAGTACTTC. Translating it yields CASSLGRQGLETQYF.

This clonotype was seen repeatedly, ten times or more. This CDR3 is CSARVAGANVLTF. The CDR3 DNA is TGCAGTGCTAGGGTGGCTGGGGCCAACGTCCTGACTTTC. V is TRBV20-1 and J is TRBJ2-6; no definite D call. Germline values: CDR1 DFQATT, CDR2 SNEGSKA (reference sequence). Trimming pared 3 bases from V and 2 bases from J, leaving 5 bases between. CDR3 size: 13 residues.

The V and J genes are TRBV6-5 and TRBJ2-3; the match to TRBD2 covers 10 bases. This CDR3 comprises 16 residues. Germline CDR1 is MNHEY and CDR2 is SVGAGI. Trimming took 0 bases from V and 6 from J; bases not matched to a gene: 6. The CDR3 spells CASSYSGSGGADTQYF. Written as DNA, the CDR3 is TGTGCCAGCAGTTACTCTGGAAGCGGGGGGGCGGATACGCAGTATTTT.

This CDR3 reads CSARAGHRFGTEAFF. The CDR3 coding sequence is TGCAGTGCTAGAGCCGGACACCGTTTTGGGACTGAAGCTTTCTTT. This chain links TRBV20-1 with TRBJ1-1; a possible D gene is TRBD1 (5 bases). The V and J ends lost 1 base and 5 bases respectively, with 17 bases between them. The CDR3 is made up of 15 amino acids. Germline values: CDR1 DFQATT, CDR2 SNEGSKA (reference sequence).

This clonotype was seen a few times. The chain combines TRBV5-6 with TRBJ1-2, with unresolved D. The V end lost 0 bases, the J end lost 4 bases, and 4 bases lay between the germline ends. CDR1 is SGHDT and CDR2 is YYEEEE in the germline V gene. The CDR3 has 12 amino acids. This chain's CDR3 is CASSLGLYGYTF. The CDR3 nucleotides read TGTGCCAGCAGCTTGGGACTCTATGGCTACACCTTC.

This clonotype occurred a few times. The rearrangement joins TRBV3-1 to TRBJ2-7; D gene unclear. The length of the CDR3 is 15 residues. Germline V lookup: CDR1 LGHDT, CDR2 YNNKEL (reference sequence). V was shortened by 1 base and J by 4 bases, with 14 bases between the two germline ends. CDR3 in DNA: TGTGCCAGCAGCCAAGGTCGAGTCAAAACTTACGAGCAGTACTTC. Residues: CASSQGRVKTYEQYF.

The chain employs TRBV27 and TRBJ2-3; no clear D. V was trimmed by 8 bases and J by 9 bases, leaving 15 bases between them. This CDR3 has 12 residues. Looked up from germline, CDR1 is MNHEY and CDR2 is SMNVEV (reference sequence). The CDR3 region has the DNA TGTGCCAGCCCGGTGGGCGGACGGACGCAGTATTTT. Residues: CASPVGGRTQYF.

The chain uses TRBV11-2 and TRBJ2-5; 9 nucleotides align to TRBD2. This CDR3 has 18 amino acids. The V gene end was trimmed by 2 bases and the J gene end by 5 bases; junction bases not matched to a gene: 15. From germline, CDR1 is SGHAT and CDR2 FQNNGV. Here the CDR3 reads CASSLIRFAGGPGETQYF. The DNA for the CDR3 is TGTGCCAGCAGCTTAATTCGTTTTGCGGGAGGGCCGGGGGAGACCCAGTACTTC.

This clonotype was detected only a few times. The chain has TRBV13 and TRBJ2-3; D remains unclear. The V and J ends lost 4 bases and 2 bases respectively, with 10 bases between them. CDR1 is PRHDT, CDR2 FYEKMQ, per germline (reference sequence). This CDR3 has 14 amino acids. CDR3 residues: CASSSRIDTDTQYF. In DNA form, the CDR3 reads TGTGCCAGCAGCTCCCGGATAGACACAGATACGCAGTATTTT. The variable domain in full, with the rest retrieved from reference TRBV13 and TRBJ2-3, is AAGVIQSPRHLIKEKRETATLKCYPIPRHDTVYWYQQGPGQDPQFLISFYEKMQSDKGSIPDRFSAQQFSDYHSELNMSSLELGDSALYFCASSSRIDTDTQYFGPGTRLTVL.

This chain connects TRBV24-1 to TRBJ2-1, with 8 nucleotides matching TRBD1. The V segment lost 4 bases and the J segment 5 bases; nucleotides outside the gene matches: 6. Germline V gene data show CDR1 as KGHDR and CDR2 as SFDVKD. This CDR3 comprises 15 residues. The CDR3 spells CATSDNGQGNNEQFF. In DNA form, the CDR3 reads TGTGCCACCAGTGACAACGGACAGGGAAACAATGAGCAGTTCTTC.

This clonotype appeared many times. The rearrangement joins TRBV5-1 to TRBJ2-5; TRBD2 might be the D (5 bases). The V gene lost 0 bases and the J gene lost 2 bases, with 14 bases spanning the gap. The CDR3 covers 16 residues. Per germline, CDR1 SGHRS and CDR2 YFSETQ. The CDR3 nucleotides are TGCGCCAGCAGCTTGGACGTTGGCGGGCTTCAAGAGACCCAGTACTTC. Translation gives CASSLDVGGLQETQYF.

The chain carries TRBV3-1 and TRBJ1-5; the match to TRBD1 covers 8 bases. The germline V gene has CDR1 LGHDT and CDR2 YNNKEL (reference sequence). The CDR3 has 15 residues. Losses at the gene ends were 4 bases for V and 6 bases for J; bases not matched to a gene: 8. CDR3 residues: CASSPGQGHRQPQHF. In DNA, the CDR3 is TGTGCCAGCAGCCCAGGACAGGGTCATCGTCAGCCCCAGCATTTT.

This clonotype was found a few times. CDR3 sequence: CASSGETEAFF. CDR3 bases: TGTGCCAGCTCCGGGGAGACTGAAGCTTTCTTT. The chain joins TRBV6-5 to TRBJ1-1; D is ambiguous. The length of the CDR3 is 11 residues. V gave up 8 bases and J gave up 5 bases, with 9 bases separating them. Germline CDR1 MNHEY, CDR2 SVGAGI.

This clonotype was seen at least ten times. The rearrangement joins TRBV18 to TRBJ2-1, with 7 bases aligning to TRBD2. Unmatched junction bases numbered 1, after V lost 2 bases and J lost 6 bases. The V gene's germline CDR1 is KGHSH and CDR2 LQKENI. This CDR3 has 13 residues. CDR3 in DNA: TGTGCCAGCTCACCATGGACTAGCAATGAGCAGTTCTTC. This codes for CASSPWTSNEQFF.

The rearrangement uses TRBV5-5 and TRBJ2-1, with D perhaps matching TRBD1 (5 bases). The V and J ends lost 0 bases and 1 base respectively, with 8 bases between them. CDR1 is SGHKS, CDR2 YYEKEE, per germline (reference sequence). The CDR3 extends over 15 amino acids. The CDR3 loop is CASSLGTQSYNEQFF. CDR3 nucleotide sequence: TGTGCCAGCAGCTTGGGGACACAATCCTACAATGAGCAGTTCTTC.

At least ten counts were recorded for this clonotype. V is TRBV7-9 and J is TRBJ2-3; D gene uncertain. Germline lookup yields CDR1 SEHNR and CDR2 FQNEAQ (reference sequence). This CDR3 is built from 14 residues. V lost 6 bases and J lost 0, with 10 bases in between. CDR3 in DNA: TGTGCCAGCAGTACACCAGAAAGCACAGATACGCAGTATTTT. Translating gives CASSTPESTDTQYF. The full variable domain, in which reference TRBV7-9 and TRBJ2-3 provide the parts outside the CDR3, is DTGVSQNPRHKITKRGQNVTFRCDPISEHNRLYWYRQTLGQGPEFLTYFQNEAQLEKSRLLSDRFSAERPKGSFSTLEIQRTEQGDSAMYLCASSTPESTDTQYFGPGTRLTVL.

The chain links TRBV7-8 to TRBJ1-2; a possible D gene is TRBD1 (5 bases). Germline V gives CDR1 SGHVS, CDR2 FQNEAQ. Trimming took off 4 bases at V and 8 bases at J, with 20 bases between the two ends. This CDR3 has 15 amino acids. The CDR3 coding sequence is TGTGCCAGCAGCTCCCTCTATGGGACTAAAGGCGGCTACACCTTC. Its protein is CASSSLYGTKGGYTF. Supplemented by reference TRBV7-8 and TRBJ1-2, the full variable domain reads GAGVSQSPRYKVAKRGQDVALRCDPISGHVSLFWYQQALGQGPEFLTYFQNEAQLDKSGLPSDRFFAERPEGSVSTLKIQRTQQEDSAVYLCASSSLYGTKGGYTFGSGTRLTVV.

Remarks on this clonotype: One end of the junction varies from germline; a read error may be responsible. The J gene is TRBJ2-5, the V gene TRBV4-1; the match to TRBD2 covers 7 bases. The V gene's germline CDR1 is MGHRA and CDR2 YSYEKL. This CDR3 comprises 15 residues. CDR3 sequence: CASSHHGTTQDTQYF. The CDR3 bases are TGCGCCAGCAGCCACCACGGGACTACCCAAGATACCCAGTACTTC.

A few counts support this clonotype. The CDR3 DNA reads TGCGCCAGCAGCCAAGAGGGCTACGGGGCTACGGAGACCCAGTACTTC. It yields the protein CASSQEGYGATETQYF. The chain combines TRBV4-1 with TRBJ2-5; perhaps D is TRBD1 or TRBD2 (5 bases each). The CDR3 totals 16 residues. Germline CDR1 is MGHRA and CDR2 is YSYEKL. The V gene lost 0 bases and the J gene lost 5 bases, with 16 bases spanning the gap.

The chain joins TRBV7-8 to TRBJ2-4; TRBD2 matches 8 bases. With V trimmed by 3 bases and J by 9 bases, 4 bases remained unmatched. The CDR3 is 13 residues long. Germline V gene lookup returns CDR1 SGHVS and CDR2 FQNEAQ. In DNA form, the CDR3 reads TGTGCCAGCAGCTTCGGGGGGGCGGGCATTCAGTACTTC. Protein: CASSFGGAGIQYF.

This clonotype was observed a handful of times. V is TRBV12-3 or TRBV12-4 and J is TRBJ1-5; D remains unclear. This CDR3 has 15 residues. Trimming took 6 bases from V and 0 from J, leaving 12 bases between them. The CDR3 region is CASSPRLNSNQPQHF. CDR3 DNA sequence: TGTGCCAGCAGCCCTCGCCTTAATAGCAATCAGCCCCAGCATTTT.

This clonotype occurred many times. V usage is TRBV4-3 and J usage is TRBJ1-4; no clear D. CDR1 and CDR2 (germline): LGHNA, YSLEER. CDR3 length equals 12 residues. V lost 0 bases and J 8 bases, leaving 4 bases between the germline ends. CDR3 sequence (DNA): TGCGCCAGCAGCCAAGAGGGGGAAAAACTGTTTTTT. Encoded protein: CASSQEGEKLFF.

This clonotype has a count of ten or more. The rearrangement joins TRBV6-1 to TRBJ2-7, with D tentatively TRBD2 (6 bases). The CDR3 covers 12 residues. Trimming shortened V by 4 bases and J by 6 bases, and 10 bases separated the two germline ends. Germline V gene sequence: CDR1 MNHNS, CDR2 SASEGT. CDR3 amino acids: CASSGLLAEQYF. The CDR3 nucleotides read TGTGCCAGCAGTGGATTACTAGCCGAGCAGTACTTC.

This chain connects TRBV20-1 to TRBJ2-1; the match to TRBD1 covers 8 bases. This CDR3 contains 13 residues. Trimming at V came to 6 bases and at J to 3 bases, leaving 4 bases not matched to a gene. The germline V gene has CDR1 DFQATT and CDR2 SNEGSKA (reference sequence). The CDR3 sequence: CSATGENYNEQFF. DNA of the CDR3: TGCAGTGCGACAGGGGAGAACTACAATGAGCAGTTCTTC.

The table lists this clonotype with many counts. The genes are TRBV4-1 and TRBJ2-7; perhaps D is TRBD1 or TRBD2 (6 bases each). V was pared by 2 bases and J by 3 bases, with 20 bases between. In germline, CDR1 is MGHRA, CDR2 YSYEKL. The CDR3 consists of 17 residues. The CDR3 sequence is CASSQLGTPTGLYEQYF. CDR3 nucleotide sequence: TGCGCCAGCAGCCAACTAGGGACTCCGACAGGCCTCTACGAGCAGTACTTC.

The chain joins TRBV5-1 to TRBJ1-1; TRBD1 is a possible D gene (5 bases). This CDR3 has 16 residues. Per germline, CDR1 SGHRS and CDR2 YFSETQ. Trimming took off 0 bases at V and 1 base at J, with 13 bases between the two ends. CDR3 sequence reads: CASSLAQGIENTEAFF. CDR3 in DNA: TGCGCCAGCAGCTTGGCTCAGGGTATCGAGAACACTGAAGCTTTCTTT.

This clonotype was detected a few times. The chain joins TRBV7-2 to TRBJ2-3; unclear D gene. Trimming pared 1 base from V and 2 bases from J, leaving 7 bases between. This CDR3 contains 14 residues. CDR1 and CDR2 from the germline V gene are SGHTA and FQGNSA. CDR3 sequence reads: CASSLDANTDTQYF. The CDR3 bases are TGTGCCAGCAGCTTAGACGCGAACACAGATACGCAGTATTTT.